Following are 32 T cell receptor beta chains from one sample sequenced in a study of OX40 agonist ivuxolimab in advanced cancers. Method: immunoSEQ multiplex PCR; TCRdb's copy keeps in-frame clones and lacks some. The sample includes 100,000 or so clones, 90% of them seen just once. This specimen was CD4+ or CD8+ T cells sorted from blood, taken in a trial of the OX40 agonist ivuxolimab. All receptors come from an adult with an advanced solid tumor such as melanoma, head and neck, liver or kidney cancer.

The CDR3 is CASSSQTKGRRGAYEQYF. The DNA of the CDR3 is TGTGCCAGCAGCTCGCAGACTAAGGGACGGCGGGGCGCCTACGAGCAGTACTTC. The chain employs TRBV11-3 and TRBJ2-7; tentatively, D is TRBD2 (6 bases). CDR3 length equals 18 residues. The V gene lost 4 bases and the J gene lost 2 bases, with 24 bases spanning the gap. Germline values: CDR1 SGHNT, CDR2 YENEEA.

The V gene is TRBV5-6, the J gene TRBJ2-1; D gene unclear. The germline gives CDR1 SGHDT, CDR2 YYEEEE. V shed 3 bases and J shed 4 bases, with 8 bases lying between them. This CDR3 comprises 13 residues. The CDR3 protein is CASSSDGYNEQFF. CDR3 DNA sequence: TGTGCCAGCAGCTCGGACGGGTACAATGAGCAGTTCTTC.

V is TRBV4-3 and J is TRBJ1-1, with 8 bases lining up with TRBD1. With V trimmed by 0 bases and J by 6 bases, 9 bases remained unmatched. Germline V gene lookup returns CDR1 LGHNA and CDR2 YSLEER. The CDR3 contains 16 residues. The chain's CDR3 is CASSQDPRDRGPEAFF. DNA for the CDR3: TGCGCCAGCAGCCAAGATCCCCGCGACAGGGGCCCTGAAGCTTTCTTT.

This clone has a handful of counts. This chain uses TRBV5-1 with TRBJ2-1; weak D call: TRBD2 (6 bases). The CDR3 loop spans 16 amino acids. The V gene lost 0 bases and the J gene lost 2 bases, with 12 bases spanning the gap. The germline gives CDR1 SGHRS, CDR2 YFSETQ. The CDR3 bases are TGCGCCAGCAGCTTGGGGGGCGGGATTACCTACAATGAGCAGTTCTTC. This encodes CASSLGGGITYNEQFF.

This chain links TRBV6-6 with TRBJ2-3; TRBD2 might be the D (6 bases). The germline V gene has CDR1 MNHNY and CDR2 SVGAGI (reference sequence). V was trimmed by 8 bases and J by 1 base, leaving 19 bases between them. There are 16 residues in the CDR3. The CDR3 loop is CASQPTGRLGTDTQYF. CDR3 nucleotides: TGTGCCAGCCAACCCACGGGGAGGCTGGGCACAGATACGCAGTATTTT.

The chain carries TRBV7-2 and TRBJ2-2; 8 nucleotides match TRBD2. This CDR3 spans 16 amino acids. Per germline, CDR1 SGHTA and CDR2 FQGNSA. V was pared by 5 bases and J by 3 bases, with 8 bases of the junction left unmatched. CDR3 region: CASSQNSGTYTGELFF. The CDR3 bases are TGTGCCAGCAGCCAAAATAGCGGGACGTACACCGGGGAGCTGTTTTTT.

The chain is built from TRBV28 and TRBJ2-5; TRBD2 matches 7 bases. J was trimmed by 5 bases and V by 10 bases; bases with no gene match: 7. CDR3 length equals 12 residues. Germline V CDR1 and CDR2: MDHEN, SYDVKM. The CDR3 sequence: CATEAGWETQYF. The CDR3 nucleotides are TGTGCCACCGAAGCGGGATGGGAGACCCAGTACTTC.

The chain is built from TRBV7-6 and TRBJ2-3; 11 bases are shared with TRBD2. CDR3 length: 18 amino acids. V shed 4 bases, J shed 6 bases, and the junction held 15 bases outside the gene matches. CDR1 and CDR2 (germline): SGHVS, FNYEAQ. The CDR3 reads CASSSVPWTSGYGDTQYF. Here the CDR3 DNA reads TGTGCCAGCAGCTCAGTACCATGGACTAGCGGGTACGGGGATACGCAGTATTTT.

The chain is built from TRBV4-2 and TRBJ1-1, with D possibly matching TRBD1 (5 bases). Germline V gives CDR1 LGHNA, CDR2 YNFKEQ. V lost 0 bases and J 5 bases, leaving 16 bases between the germline ends. The CDR3 consists of 16 residues. Here the CDR3 DNA reads TGTGCCAGCAGCCAAGATTCCGCAGGGATCGGTACTGAAGCTTTCTTT. This sequence encodes CASSQDSAGIGTEAFF.

The chain joins TRBV6-1 to TRBJ1-3; D is unresolved. The CDR3 loop spans 16 amino acids. V lost 3 bases and J lost 3, with 15 bases in between. CDR1 and CDR2 from the germline V gene are MNHNS and SASEGT. The CDR3: CASSDRVALYGNTIYF. In nucleotides, the CDR3 is TGTGCCAGCAGTGATCGGGTGGCATTGTATGGAAACACCATATATTTT.

This sequence joins TRBV27 and TRBJ1-2; 7 nucleotides agree with TRBD1. CDR1 and CDR2 from the germline V gene are MNHEY and SMNVEV (reference sequence). The length of the CDR3 is 13 residues. V lost 6 bases, J lost 7 bases, and 8 bases stayed unmatched. The CDR3 region is CASSPDREGGYTF. The CDR3 DNA sequence: TGTGCCAGCAGCCCTGACAGGGAGGGTGGCTACACCTTC.

The chain uses TRBV7-9 and TRBJ2-7, with a tentative D call TRBD2 (7 bases). The ends were cut back, 5 bases at V and 7 bases at J, with 24 bases in the middle. Looked up from germline, CDR1 is SEHNR and CDR2 is FQNEAQ (reference sequence). The CDR3 runs to 16 residues. The DNA of the CDR3 is TGTGCCAGCAGCACCCGGGGGGCTAGCGGCACTGTAGAGCAGTACTTC. The encoded protein is CASSTRGASGTVEQYF.

This rearrangement joins TRBV19 to TRBJ2-2; 7 nucleotides match TRBD1. Germline V lookup: CDR1 LNHDA, CDR2 SQIVND (reference sequence). After removal of 5 bases from V and 0 bases from J, the junction contained 6 bases not matched to a gene. The CDR3 totals 16 residues. The CDR3 reads CASSSIRGSNTGELFF. The CDR3 DNA is TGTGCCAGTAGTTCAATCAGGGGGTCGAACACCGGGGAGCTGTTTTTT.

V and J are TRBV6-5 and TRBJ2-7; 7 nucleotides match TRBD1. The CDR3 has 14 amino acids. Germline CDR1 MNHEY, CDR2 SVGAGI. J gave up 3 bases and V 0 bases, and 2 bases lay outside the gene matches. CDR3 protein: CASSYSRDSYEQYF. The CDR3, as DNA: TGTGCCAGCAGTTACTCGAGGGACAGCTACGAGCAGTACTTC.

J is TRBJ1-2 and V is TRBV30, with D perhaps TRBD1 (5 bases). Trimming removed 2 bases at V and 4 bases at J, with 11 bases between. The CDR3 runs 13 residues. Germline V gene data show CDR1 as GTSNPN and CDR2 as SVGIG (reference sequence). The CDR3 spells CAWSPGRTYGYTF. Here the CDR3 DNA reads TGTGCCTGGAGTCCGGGACGGACCTATGGCTACACCTTC.

CDR3: CASSLGGGEYQETQYF. The CDR3 nucleotides are TGTGCCAGCAGCTTAGGAGGGGGAGAGTACCAAGAGACCCAGTACTTC. The chain links TRBV7-9 to TRBJ2-5; TRBD1 is a possible D gene (6 bases). V was pared by 1 base and J by 0 bases, with 12 bases between. Germline-derived CDR1 and CDR2 are SEHNR and FQNEAQ (reference sequence). CDR3 size: 16 residues.

The chain carries TRBV19 and TRBJ2-1, with D possibly TRBD1 on 6 matching bases. V shed 3 bases and J shed 15 bases, with 18 bases lying between them. The CDR3 runs 13 residues. Germline V gives CDR1 LNHDA, CDR2 SQIVND (reference sequence). CDR3 sequence reads: CASSIPRTASRFF. The CDR3 DNA reads TGTGCCAGTAGTATTCCCAGGACAGCCAGCCGGTTCTTC. The variable domain in full, with the rest retrieved from reference TRBV19 and TRBJ2-1, is DGGITQSPKYLFRKEGQNVTLSCEQNLNHDAMYWYRQDPGQGLRLIYYSQIVNDFQKGDIAEGYSVSREKKESFPLTVTSAQKNPTAFYLCASSIPRTASRFFGPGTRLTVL.

This rearrangement joins TRBV2 to TRBJ1-3; D is uncertain. CDR1 and CDR2 from the germline V gene are SNHLY and FYNNEI. The V end was cut by 4 bases, the J end by 4 bases, with 14 bases between. This CDR3 region has 15 residues. The CDR3 bases are TGTGCCAGCAGTGGCCCTCGGGGTTGGGGAAACACCATATATTTT. It yields the protein CASSGPRGWGNTIYF.

The gene calls are TRBV7-8 and TRBJ1-6, with 9 positions matching TRBD1. Germline assignment: CDR1 SGHVS and CDR2 FQNEAQ. After removal of 4 bases from V and 9 bases from J, the junction contained 7 bases not matched to a gene. The CDR3 has 15 amino acids. CDR3 sequence (DNA): TGTGCCAGCAGCTGGGGACAGGGCGGGAGTTCACCCCTCCACTTT. Protein: CASSWGQGGSSPLHF.

The chain links TRBV11-3 to TRBJ2-2, with 13 bases matching TRBD2. Germline CDR1 and CDR2: SGHNT and YENEEA. V shed 2 bases, J shed 8 bases, and the junction held 8 bases outside the gene matches. This CDR3 spans 17 amino acids. CDR3 bases: TGTGCCAGCAGCTTACAAGGACTAGCGGGAGTCTCTGGGGAGCTGTTTTTT. Translation: CASSLQGLAGVSGELFF.

Concerning this clone: As the CDR3 is not closed by the conserved phenylalanine or tryptophan, this likely results from a read error. The chain joins TRBV6-5 to TRBJ2-7, with D perhaps matching TRBD1 or TRBD2 (6 bases each). The CDR3 is 14 residues long. The V gene's germline CDR1 is MNHEY and CDR2 SVGAGI. Trimming removed 10 bases at V and 7 bases at J, with 23 bases between. The CDR3 bases are TGTGCCACCCTAAGGGGGAGGCCGGGAAAAGAGCAGTACCTC. It translates to CATLRGRPGKEQYL.

This rearrangement joins TRBV19 to TRBJ1-4; 10 nucleotides line up with TRBD1. This CDR3 has 14 residues. Trimming cost V 5 bases and J 8 bases; bases outside gene matches: 5. The germline CDR1 and CDR2 sequences are LNHDA and SQIVND (reference sequence). The CDR3 coding sequence is TGTGCCAGTAGTTTGGGACAGGGGAACGAAAAACTGTTTTTT. It codes for CASSLGQGNEKLFF.

The V and J genes are TRBV2 and TRBJ2-5; D is uncertain. The J call may be faulty, since TRBJ2-7 better matches the DNA end. This CDR3 is 12 amino acids long. Germline CDR1 is SNHLY and CDR2 is FYNNEI. CDR3 sequence (DNA): TGTGCCAGCAGTGACTTTTCCTACGAGCAGTACTTC. Its protein is CASSDFSYEQYF.

The V and J genes are TRBV7-3 and TRBJ1-1; the match to TRBD1 covers 7 bases. The CDR3 totals 14 residues. Trimming removed 5 bases from V and 0 bases from J; junction bases left unmatched: 3. Looked up from germline, CDR1 is SGHTA and CDR2 is FQGTGA. In nucleotides, the CDR3 is TGTGCCAGCAGCCAGGGGGGGCTGAACACTGAAGCTTTCTTT. Its protein is CASSQGGLNTEAFF.

The chain employs TRBV23-1 and TRBJ2-1, with 8 bases that match TRBD1. TRBV23-1 is sorted into the ORF group, with uncertain function. The CDR3 sequence is 17 residues long. J gave up 0 bases and V 5 bases, and 9 bases lay outside the gene matches. CDR3 coding DNA: TGCGCCAGCAGTTACCGTCGGGACAGGAGCTCCTACAATGAGCAGTTCTTC. Translation: CASSYRRDRSSYNEQFF.

The chain couples TRBV5-1 to TRBJ1-1; unclear D gene. Germline V lookup: CDR1 SGHRS, CDR2 YFSETQ. The length of the CDR3 is 14 residues. Trimming removed 4 bases from V and 1 base from J, with 11 bases in between. The CDR3 protein is CASSPGLANTEAFF. Here the CDR3 DNA reads TGCGCCAGCAGCCCGGGCCTCGCGAACACTGAAGCTTTCTTT.

This chain connects TRBV2 to TRBJ1-3; the match to TRBD1 covers 7 bases. Germline V CDR1 and CDR2: SNHLY, FYNNEI. There are 16 residues in the CDR3. The V segment lost 5 bases and the J segment 3 bases; nucleotides outside the gene matches: 10. CDR3 amino acids: CASSTKGTVIGNTIYF. The CDR3 DNA reads TGTGCCAGCAGTACGAAAGGGACAGTAATTGGAAACACCATATATTTT. Full variable domain (outside the CDR3, taken from reference TRBV2 and TRBJ1-3): EPEVTQTPSHQVTQMGQEVILRCVPISNHLYFYWYRQILGQKVEFLVSFYNNEISEKSEIFDDQFSVERPDGSNFTLKIRSTKLEDSAMYFCASSTKGTVIGNTIYFGEGSWLTVV.

This rearrangement joins TRBV18 to TRBJ2-1; D is possibly TRBD2 (5 bases). The V gene's germline CDR1 is KGHSH and CDR2 LQKENI. CDR3 size: 13 residues. V lost 3 bases and J 9 bases, leaving 12 bases between the germline ends. The CDR3 spells CASSPRTGTEQFF. CDR3 DNA: TGTGCCAGCTCACCCCGGACTGGAACTGAGCAGTTCTTC.

This chain links TRBV29-1 with TRBJ2-3; D assignment may be TRBD1 or TRBD2 (5 bases each). The germline gives CDR1 SQVTM, CDR2 ANQGSEA. V was clipped by 6 bases and J by 4 bases, with 20 bases between them. The CDR3 length is 15 residues. The CDR3 DNA reads TGCAGCGTAACCGGGACCCACGTCGAGTCAGATACGCAGTATTTT. Protein: CSVTGTHVESDTQYF.

V and J are TRBV6-5 and TRBJ2-1; 11 bases are a match to TRBD2. This CDR3 has 15 residues. Germline V gene lookup returns CDR1 MNHEY and CDR2 SVGAGI. V lost 6 bases and J lost 6; bases outside the gene matches: 7. CDR3 nucleotides: TGTGCCAGCAGACAACTAGCGGGAGTGGGCAATGAGCAGTTCTTC. Amino acid sequence: CASRQLAGVGNEQFF.

The rearrangement uses TRBV11-1 and TRBJ2-3; the match to TRBD2 covers 7 bases. CDR1 SGHAT and CDR2 FQDESV come from the germline V gene (reference sequence). The CDR3 consists of 13 residues. Losses at the gene ends were 0 bases for V and 6 bases for J; bases not matched to a gene: 0. As DNA, the CDR3 is TGTGCCAGCAGCTTAGCGGGGGGGGATACGCAGTATTTT. Its translation is CASSLAGGDTQYF.

This chain joins TRBV5-4 and TRBJ2-1; no reliable D call. Germline-derived CDR1 and CDR2 are SGHNT and YYREEE (reference sequence). CDR3 length equals 15 residues. Trimming left V 0 bases short and J 0 bases short, with 7 bases between. The CDR3 nucleotides read TGTGCCAGCAGCTTGGAGCTAGACTCCTACAATGAGCAGTTCTTC. It yields the protein CASSLELDSYNEQFF.